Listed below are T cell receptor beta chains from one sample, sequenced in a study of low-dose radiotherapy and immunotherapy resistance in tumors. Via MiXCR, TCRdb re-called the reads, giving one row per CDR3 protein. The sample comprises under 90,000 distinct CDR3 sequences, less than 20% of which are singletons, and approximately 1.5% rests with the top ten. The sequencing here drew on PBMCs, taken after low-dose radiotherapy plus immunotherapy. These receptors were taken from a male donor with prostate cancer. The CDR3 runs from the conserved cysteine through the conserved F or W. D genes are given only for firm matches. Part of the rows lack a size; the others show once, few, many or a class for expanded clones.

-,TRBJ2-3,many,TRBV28,TGTGCCAGCAGTGGGCCGGGCTCGGGAGCAGATACGCAGTATTTT,CASSGPGSGADTQYF
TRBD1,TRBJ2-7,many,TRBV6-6,TGTGCCAGCAGTTCACCCCAGGGGGCCAGCTCCTACGAGCAGTACTTC,CASSSPQGASSYEQYF
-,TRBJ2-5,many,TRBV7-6,TGTGCCAGCAGCTTAGGGACGAAGGAGACCCAGTACTTC,CASSLGTKETQYF
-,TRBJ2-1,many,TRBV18,TGTGCCAGCTCTACCGGGACCCCAGATATGGGTGAGCAGTTCTTC,CASSTGTPDMGEQFF
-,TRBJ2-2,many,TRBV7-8,TGTGCCAGCAGCTTAGCGCTGGGCGGAGCGAACACCGGGGAGCTGTTTTTT,CASSLALGGANTGELFF
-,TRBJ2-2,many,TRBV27,TGTGCCAGCAGGGGAGCTACAGGGATGAACACCGGGGAGCTGTTTTTT,CASRGATGMNTGELFF
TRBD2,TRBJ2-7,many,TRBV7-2,TGTGCCAGCAGCTTAGGGGAGAGCCTAGCGGGGTACGAGCAGTACTTC,CASSLGESLAGYEQYF
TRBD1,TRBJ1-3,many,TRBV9,TGTGCCAGCAGCGTATCCTGGCCCGGGACAGCCTCTGGAAACACCATATATTTT,CASSVSWPGTASGNTIYF
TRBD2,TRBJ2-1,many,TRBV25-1,TGTGCCAGCAGTGAGGGCGGACTAGCCGGGAGATACAATGAGCAGTTCTTC,CASSEGGLAGRYNEQFF
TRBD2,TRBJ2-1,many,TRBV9,TGTGCCAGCAGCCCCCGACTAGCGGGAGCCCACAATGAGCAGTTCTTC,CASSPRLAGAHNEQFF
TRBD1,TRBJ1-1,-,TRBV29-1,TGCAGCGTCCGACAGGGTACTGAAGCTTTCTTT,CSVRQGTEAFF
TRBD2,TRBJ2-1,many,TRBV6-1,TGTGCCAGCAGTGAACTCGGGACTAGCGGGACCCCCTCCTACAATGAGCAGTTCTTC,CASSELGTSGTPSYNEQFF
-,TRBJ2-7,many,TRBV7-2,TGTGCCAGCAGCTCCCTCATGGAGTTCCACGAGCAGTACTTC,CASSSLMEFHEQYF
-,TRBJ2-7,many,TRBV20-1,TGCAGTGCCCGTCAGGGCTCCTACGAGCAGTACTTC,CSARQGSYEQYF
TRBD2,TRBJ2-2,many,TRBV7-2,TGTGCCAGCAGCTTATGGTCGACTAGCGGGAGGAGGAGGACCGGGGAGCTGTTTTTT,CASSLWSTSGRRRTGELFF
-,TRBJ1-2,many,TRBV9,TGTGCCAGCAGCCCAACTACAGGGAACTATGGCTACACCTTC,CASSPTTGNYGYTF
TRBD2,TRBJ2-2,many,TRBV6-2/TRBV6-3,TGTGCCAGCAGTTTTGGACTAGCGGGAGGCCCCGGGGAGCTGTTTTTT,CASSFGLAGGPGELFF
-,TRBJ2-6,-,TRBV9,TGTGCCAGCAGCGAGTGGCTCCCAGGGTCTGGGGCCAACGTCCTGACTTTC,CASSEWLPGSGANVLTF
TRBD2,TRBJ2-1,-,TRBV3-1,TGTGCCAGCAGCATGACTAGCGGGAGGAGGAATGAGCAGTTCTTC,CASSMTSGRRNEQFF
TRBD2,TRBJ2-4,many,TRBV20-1,TGCAGTGCTCCTCGGGGGGAGGACCTTCTAGCCAAAAACATTCAGTACTTC,CSAPRGEDLLAKNIQYF
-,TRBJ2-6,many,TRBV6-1,TGTGCCAGCAGGGCCACCAGCTCTGGGGCCAACGTCCTGACTTTC,CASRATSSGANVLTF
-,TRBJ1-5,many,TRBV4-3,TGCGCCAGCAGCCAAGAAAAGGGTTTCGCACAGCCCCAGCATTTT,CASSQEKGFAQPQHF
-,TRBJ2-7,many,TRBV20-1,TGCAGTGCTAGAGATGAAAAGAGAGCCAGGTACGAGCAGTACTTC,CSARDEKRARYEQYF
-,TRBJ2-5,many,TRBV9,TGTGCCAGCAGCGTAGGGTACCAAGAGACCCAGTACTTC,CASSVGYQETQYF
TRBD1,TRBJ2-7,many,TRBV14,TGTGCCAGCAGCTTTTCAGGGGGCTACGAGCAGTACTTC,CASSFSGGYEQYF
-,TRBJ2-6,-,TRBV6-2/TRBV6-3,TGTGCCAGCAGTTACTCAGCGGGCTTAGGGTCTGGGGCCAACGTCCTGACTTTC,CASSYSAGLGSGANVLTF
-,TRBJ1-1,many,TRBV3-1,TGTGCCAGCAGCCAAGACGGACGCACTGAAGCTTTCTTT,CASSQDGRTEAFF
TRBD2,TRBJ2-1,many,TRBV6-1,TGTGCCAGCAGTGAAAGGGGAGGGGCAACCTCCTACAATGAGCAGTTCTTC,CASSERGGATSYNEQFF
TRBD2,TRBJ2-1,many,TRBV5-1,TGCGCCAGCAGCTTGGACGTAGCGGGATCGGGAAATGAGCAGTTCTTC,CASSLDVAGSGNEQFF
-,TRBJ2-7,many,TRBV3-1,TGTGCCAGCAGCCAAGCACACTACGAGCAGTACTTC,CASSQAHYEQYF
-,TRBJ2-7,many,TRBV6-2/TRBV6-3,TGTGCCAGCAGTTACTCCGGGACCGACGAGCAGTACTTC,CASSYSGTDEQYF
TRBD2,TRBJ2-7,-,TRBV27,TGTGCCAGCAGTCCTAGGGCGGGAGGGGCGGCATACTACGAGCAGTACTTC,CASSPRAGGAAYYEQYF